This T cell receptor (beta chain) was recorded in a study of blood T cell repertoires in COVID-19. Libraries were prepared by immunoSEQ multiplex PCR; TCRdb keeps only in-frame clonotypes and omits some of them. The table records roughly 260,000 clones, 88% of them present only once. Trimming cost V 5 bases and J 11 bases, with 15 bases left between them. CDR3 length equals 12 residues. Per the germline V gene, CDR1 is MGHDK and CDR2 is SYGVNS. The sequencing sample was made of peripheral blood. V is TRBV25-1 and J is TRBJ1-1; D is undetermined. The source is a man in his 60s who had recovered from COVID-19. The chain's CDR3 is CASSPGGLMAFF. CDR3 DNA sequence: TGTGCCAGCAGTCCCGGCGGGTTGATGGCTTTCTTT.